Sequencing of this TCR beta chain was carried out in a study of T cell repertoires in cytomegalovirus infection. Turning to the study itself: It can be stated that public TCR beta signatures indicated CMV infection as well as a matching HLA type.

At least ten counts were recorded for this clonotype. Its antigen remains unidentified. TCRdb re-called the reads through MiXCR, storing one row per CDR3 protein. The top ten clones hold approximately 10% of a sample with some 390,000 distinct CDR3 sequences, 15% to 20% of them seen once. General study results and limits: There were HLA-C-restricted CMV-specific TCR beta clonotypes dominating the ex vivo response. Cumulative public TCR beta family frequency identified CMV carriers with the relevant HLA.

The sequence came from a human donor in good health (CMV status not recorded). Some clones in this sample may be carry-over from other donors' samples. Sequencing was done on a sample of PBMCs.

This chain's CDR3 is CASSPPAGRNEQFF. The CDR3 bases are TGTGCCAGCAGCCCACCGGCGGGGAGAAATGAGCAGTTCTTC. The chain couples TRBV7-2 to TRBJ2-1, with D possibly matching TRBD2 (6 bases). This CDR3 has 14 amino acids. V lost 5 bases, J lost 7 bases, and 15 bases lay in between. Looked up from germline, CDR1 is SGHTA and CDR2 is FQGNSA.